The 2 T cell receptor beta chains given below trace back to one sample, sequenced in a study of human T cells and chemical hapten exposure. One entry per CDR3 protein, called by TCRdb with MiXCR from the RACE reads. The table includes more than 110,000 distinct CDR3 sequences, about 11% detected once. The time point is: patch test 2, 6 weeks after DPC sensitization. Treatment noted: therapeutic diphenylcyclopropenone sensitization with weekly scalp DPC. The sequences come from whole blood, collected in connection with sensitization to the hapten diphenylcyclopropenone (DPC). Every receptor here comes from a woman aged 45-60 years with alopecia areata. Some clones in this sample may be carry-over from other donors' samples.

In its sample, this clonotype was seen a few times. V and J are TRBV6-1 and TRBJ1-6; D is undetermined. V was shortened by 0 bases and J by 7 bases, with 10 bases between the two germline ends. From germline, CDR1 is MNHNS and CDR2 SASEGT. The length of the CDR3 is 15 residues. This CDR3 reads CASSEALIGNSPLHF. DNA for the CDR3: TGTGCCAGCAGTGAAGCTCTGATCGGGAATTCACCCCTCCACTTT.

The genes are TRBV4-2 and TRBJ1-4, with 8 bases fitting TRBD1. Trimming cost V 0 bases and J 6 bases; bases outside gene matches: 6. The CDR3 runs 16 residues. Germline CDR1 LGHNA, CDR2 YNFKEQ. This CDR3 reads CASSQDEDRADEKLFF. The DNA for the CDR3 is TGTGCCAGCAGCCAAGACGAGGACAGGGCGGATGAAAAACTGTTTTTT.